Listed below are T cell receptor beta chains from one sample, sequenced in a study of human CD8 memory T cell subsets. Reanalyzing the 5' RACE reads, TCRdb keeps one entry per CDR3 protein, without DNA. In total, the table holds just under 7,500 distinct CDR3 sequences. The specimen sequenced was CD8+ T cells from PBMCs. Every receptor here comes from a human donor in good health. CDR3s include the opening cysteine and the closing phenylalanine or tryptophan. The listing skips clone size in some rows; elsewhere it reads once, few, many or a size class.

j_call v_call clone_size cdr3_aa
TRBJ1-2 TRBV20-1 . CSASYGSGGPTYGYTF
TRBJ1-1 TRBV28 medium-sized CASSLGGVRALNTEAFF
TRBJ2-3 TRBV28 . CASSTNLAEPITDTQYF
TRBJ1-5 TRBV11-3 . CATLGEGGRCNQPQHF
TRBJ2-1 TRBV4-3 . CASSRWASGRCEQFF
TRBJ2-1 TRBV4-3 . CASSPPGLANEQFF
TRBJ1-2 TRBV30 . CACRLPGQGYYGYTF
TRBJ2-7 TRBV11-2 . CASSFSLGGRVEQYF
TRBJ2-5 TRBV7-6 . CASSLGGGRETQYF
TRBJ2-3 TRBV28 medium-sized CASNTVWKRVGGDTQYF
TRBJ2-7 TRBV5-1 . CASSSRDRDTYEQYF
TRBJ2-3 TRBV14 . CASSQDPPSSTDTQYF
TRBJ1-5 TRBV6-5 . CASRQVGRNQPQHF
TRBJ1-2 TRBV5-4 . CASSLRASGYGYTF
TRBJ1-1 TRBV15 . CATSIDREGGTEAFF
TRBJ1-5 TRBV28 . CASSDDREEGQPQHF
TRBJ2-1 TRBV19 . CASSISSHEQFF
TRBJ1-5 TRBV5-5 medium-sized CASSLKDPGIAGNQPQHF